Listed here is a single T cell receptor beta chain. It lacks a known antigen. It has no much larger one-base neighbor in the sample; base qualities were not kept. Library preparation used the immunoSEQ multiplex PCR assay. A mixture of 60 forward primers for TCR Vbeta segments and 13 reverse primers for TCR Jbeta segments was used in the multiplex PCR. A multiplex PCR assay on genomic DNA amplified the CDR3 region of rearranged TCR beta genes. On the Illumina HiSeq System, the amplified TCR beta libraries were sequenced as 87-base-pair reads. As for the original processing: In a later analysis, tens of millions of unique TCR beta chains were counted across the approximately 640 repertoires, and around 11 million of these chains were shared by at least two donors. To remove PCR and sequencing errors, raw reads were error-corrected and collapsed into unique sequences using a nearest-neighbor algorithm that merged closely related sequences. CDR3 sequences were aligned to IMGT reference sequences to assign V, D and J gene segments. For a sequence to be retained, a match of at least six nucleotides was required to both a V gene segment and a J gene segment. A rearrangement counted as productive if the CDR3 had no stop codons and remained in frame with V and J, and every other rearrangement counted as non-productive. CDR3 was defined by IMGT convention, running from the second conserved V-encoded cysteine to the conserved J-encoded phenylalanine. Sequences without an unambiguous match to a single V gene segment were excluded from the earlier analysis of approximately 600 of the donors. An earlier analysis of over 450 of the donors classified V segments as functional when productive rearrangements were above 56.7% and as segregating when the standard deviation between donors was above 5%. A statistical classification framework was built for diagnosing cytomegalovirus status from the catalog of TCR beta chain sequences. V and J gene assignment, in a later analysis, came from comparing TCR nucleotide sequences with IMGT/GENE-DB human TR gene sequences. The TCRdist pipeline was used in a later analysis to assign CDR3 sequences and most-parsimonious VDJ recombination scenarios. In a later analysis, each TCR beta chain was defined by its CDR3 amino acid sequence together with its V-gene family, and reads lacking a unique V-gene family were excluded. To address suspected cross-contamination and a sequencing artifact, a later analysis removed 450 to 700 highly shared, low-generation-probability nucleotide sequences. In a later analysis, a clonal expansion index for each public chain was calculated from normalized within-repertoire ranks of inferred template counts. A later analysis computed generation probabilities with a VDJ recombination model fitted to out-of-frame rearrangements, and checked the results against IGoR. A later analysis scored TCR-TCR, TCR-HLA and TCR-CMV co-occurrence with hypergeometric tests, applying a repertoire-size bias correction to TCR pairs. To estimate false discovery rates, a later analysis permuted the HLA or CMV assignments 20 times. In a later analysis, co-occurring TCRs were grouped using DBSCAN, with TCRdist sequence similarity added in when clustering inside HLA-allele-positive subsets. Co-occurrence clustering excluded repertoires with fewer than 30,000 or more than 120,000 public chains, plus five with anomalous nucleotide sharing. The table comes from immuneACCESS by way of TCRdb, which keeps in-frame sequences with V and J called. Part of the clones is missing from these tables; in studies checked, under half for an unresolved V gene and the rest for unknown reasons. The V and J calls and the clone size are those of that table, but D and trimming were determined from the DNA. The table for this sample lists over 85,000 clones; roughly 83% of them were counted only once. The top ten constitute 2% to 3% of the sample.

This sample stems from a study of cytomegalovirus exposure and HLA in healthy donors (dated by TCRdb to about 2017). General notes on the study: In an earlier analysis of under 600 of the donors, 250 to 350 Gb of sequence data and approximately 120 million unique TCR beta sequences from 180 million or so T cells were reported. An early release that covered about 600 HLA-typed donors contained approximately 300 gigabases of sequencing data and tens of millions of unique TCR sequences. Of the roughly 400 genotyped donors, about 84% fell in the genetic ancestry cluster associated with self-reported Caucasian donors. The study was designed to test whether signatures of past pathogen exposure could be identified by cataloging public T cell receptors. Using immunosequencing, the study profiled T cell repertoires from 550 to 750 subjects and related those repertoires to cytomegalovirus serostatus. A separate validation cohort of approximately 120 different subjects was used in addition to the 666-subject first cohort. The study combined high-throughput TCR immunosequencing, statistical association of individual TCRs with disease status, and machine learning to predict cytomegalovirus infection status. To study patterns of TCR occurrence, a later analysis re-analyzed previously published TCR beta repertoires from around 660 donors and added high-resolution HLA genotyping. In the later analysis, no new phenotypic data were used to find candidate immune exposures; instead, reliance was placed on TCR beta sequences and their occurrence across donors. An earlier analysis of 587 of the donors used high-throughput TCR beta sequencing to judge whether each TCR beta V gene segment behaved as functional or pseudogenic. Donor age, sex, ethnicity and CMV serostatus were collected together with the repertoire data. A later genetic analysis took genome-wide SNP genotypes for about 65% of the roughly 670 donors and used that subset as a discovery cohort. All discovery cohort repertoires had been generated on a single sequencing platform. HLA typing included class I and class II loci at four-digit resolution. The number of typed donors differed by locus: about 629-630 for A, B, C, DRB1 and DQB1; approximately 520 for DQA1; about 600 for DPA1; and around 470 for DPB1. Several DR-DQ haplotypes were handled as single units for association and clustering because linkage in the cohort was strong. Across 300 to 400 genotyped donors of the cohort, an average of 235,054 unique TCR beta nucleotide sequences per donor were sequenced, and 15% to 20% of those sequences were non-productive.

Via the germline V gene (reference sequence), CDR1 is MNHNY and CDR2 SVGAGI. The CDR3 spans 16 residues, from the cysteine through the phenylalanine. Only the CDR3 DNA stays, 48 bases, in frame from base 1. V sheds 5 bases and J sheds 1 base, leaving 15 bases between their ends. General study outcomes and caveats: Because some donors lacked HLA typing at each locus, the association tests relied only on the typed subset. The authors suggested that the approach could potentially be extended to other disease states and immunological phenotypes. A further reported finding was that TCR beta sequences accurately predicted the HLA-A and HLA-B alleles for most subjects in the first cohort. Because the 87-base-pair reads could not distinguish some IMGT-functional V segments, including TRBV6-2 and TRBV6-3, those segments were excluded. This cohort had only TCR beta chains sequenced, and the lack of alpha or paired-chain data limited which features could be detected. Sequencing depth was assumed to be roughly uniform across donors in the presence/absence analyses, though that assumption may not hold. According to a later analysis, parvovirus B19, influenza, CMV and Epstein-Barr virus appeared linked to several top co-occurrence clusters. The classifier was reported to diagnose cytomegalovirus status with high specificity and sensitivity in both the original and validation cohorts. Linkage disequilibrium might explain the correlated functional status among segregating V segments, but an unknown experimental factor could not be excluded. In a later analysis, most CMV-associated TCR beta chains were found to appear HLA-restricted, with HLA associations seemingly driven largely by CMV exposure. Across donors, most TCR sequences were observed very rarely, whereas some public TCRs were present in many individuals. Because counts were too low, some 17 rarely observed V segments, including chromosome 9 orphons, were excluded from the earlier analysis of several hundred of the donors. In vitro tests confirmed that a few of the cytomegalovirus-associated TCR beta chains recognize cytomegalovirus antigens. A later analysis found that TCR association rates varied across HLA loci, with DRB1 alleles showing the most associated TCRs and HLA-C alleles the fewest. According to a later genetic analysis, donors in an Asian-associated ancestry cluster had fewer N-insertions in productive TCRs than the roughly 670-donor mean. In an earlier analysis of about 600 of the donors, most TCR beta V segments appeared in productive rearrangements about 87% or about 30% of the time, broadly matching IMGT annotations. In a later analysis, more than 15,000 TCR beta sequences were associated with specific HLA alleles at a false discovery rate of 0.05. A cluster of highly shared sequence variants was judged likely to represent a technical artifact of the sequencing pipeline. In a later genetic analysis, a missense DCLRE1C variant was associated with V-gene and J-gene trimming of TCR beta chains, and the association was replicated in an independent cohort. The study listed 150 to 200 TCR beta chains as associated with cytomegalovirus. Strong co-occurrence of HLA alleles, especially DR and DQ, made assigning TCR associations to individual alleles difficult. CMV serostatus was the only immune exposure information available for the cohort. A later analysis found that HLA-associated TCR beta chains were more clonally expanded and had lower generation probabilities than equally common non-associated chains.

The cohort comprised under 700 healthy bone marrow donors. All cohort members were sampled while nominally healthy, although unrecorded immune exposures were likely present. The donor was CMV seronegative and was included in the group of 352 seronegative cohort members. Every donor gave a peripheral blood sample, and the peripheral blood mononuclear cells from that sample were used for TCR beta sequencing. Genomic DNA was extracted from the blood cell samples with the Qiagen DNeasy Blood Extraction Kit. The rearrangement joined TRBV6-6 to TRBJ1-3; the D segment could be TRBD1, given 5 matching bases. The specimen sequenced was PBMCs. This sequence was found in a man aged 35-49 years in good health and CMV-seronegative. The CDR3 sequence is CASSPSFTGSGNTIYF. The nucleotides are TGTGCCAGCAGTCCCTCCTTCACAGGTTCTGGAAACACCATATATTTT.